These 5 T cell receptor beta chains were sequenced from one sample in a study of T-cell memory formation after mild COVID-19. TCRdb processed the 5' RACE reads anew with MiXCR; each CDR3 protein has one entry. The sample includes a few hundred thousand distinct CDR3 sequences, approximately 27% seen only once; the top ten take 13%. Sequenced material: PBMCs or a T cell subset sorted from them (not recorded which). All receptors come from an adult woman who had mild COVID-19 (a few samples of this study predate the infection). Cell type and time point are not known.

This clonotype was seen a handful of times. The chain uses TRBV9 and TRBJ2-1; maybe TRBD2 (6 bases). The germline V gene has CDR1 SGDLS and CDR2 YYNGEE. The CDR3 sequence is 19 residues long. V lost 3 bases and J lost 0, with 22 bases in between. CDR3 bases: TGTGCCAGCAGCGGGGCCGGGGGTAGCGGAAGTCACTCCTACAATGAGCAGTTCTTC. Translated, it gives CASSGAGGSGSHSYNEQFF.

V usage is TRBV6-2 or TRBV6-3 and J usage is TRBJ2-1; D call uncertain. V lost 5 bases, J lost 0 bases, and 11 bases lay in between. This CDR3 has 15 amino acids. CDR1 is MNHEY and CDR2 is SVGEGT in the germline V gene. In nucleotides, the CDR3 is TGTGCCAGCAGTAGTACTTGGGGCTCCTACAATGAGCAGTTCTTC. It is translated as CASSSTWGSYNEQFF.

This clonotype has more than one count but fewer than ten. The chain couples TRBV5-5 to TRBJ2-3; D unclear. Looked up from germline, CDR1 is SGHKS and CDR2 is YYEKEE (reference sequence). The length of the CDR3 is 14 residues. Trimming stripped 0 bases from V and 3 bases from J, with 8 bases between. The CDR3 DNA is TGTGCCAGCAGCTTGGCCGCCGGGACAGATACGCAGTATTTT. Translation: CASSLAAGTDTQYF.

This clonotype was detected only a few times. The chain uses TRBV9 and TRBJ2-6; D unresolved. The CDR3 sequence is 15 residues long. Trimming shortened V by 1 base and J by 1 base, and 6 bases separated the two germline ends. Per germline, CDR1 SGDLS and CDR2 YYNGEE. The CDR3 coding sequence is TGTGCCAGCAGCGTATCTGCGTCTGGGGCCAACGTCCTGACTTTC. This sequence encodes CASSVSASGANVLTF.

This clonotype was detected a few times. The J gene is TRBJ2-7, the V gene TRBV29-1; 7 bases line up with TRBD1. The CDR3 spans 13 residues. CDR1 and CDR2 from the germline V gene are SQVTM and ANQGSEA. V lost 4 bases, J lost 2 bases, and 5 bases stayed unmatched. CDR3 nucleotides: TGCAGCGTTGGAAAGGGGGCCCCCTACGAGCAGTACTTC. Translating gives CSVGKGAPYEQYF.